These T cell receptor beta chains were read from a single sample in a study of blood T cell repertoires in COVID-19. Data came from immunoSEQ multiplex PCR; TCRdb stores just in-frame clones and leaves some out. The sample shows some 200,000 clones, around 82% of them seen only once. The sequenced material came from PBMCs or T cells enriched from blood (not recorded which). All receptors derive from a woman aged 60-70 years with acute COVID-19. The CDR3 runs from the conserved cysteine through the conserved F or W. Not every row has a clone size; where given, it reads once, few, many or a size class.

size: NA; V: TRBV9; J: TRBJ2-7; CDR3: CASSPGDRGDGEQYF
size: NA; V: TRBV2; J: TRBJ1-5; CDR3: CASGVSGINQPQHF
size: NA; V: TRBV5-6; J: TRBJ1-5; CDR3: CASSLGTGGQPQHF
size: NA; V: TRBV14; J: TRBJ2-7; CDR3: CASSQPGGHEQYF
size: NA; V: TRBV7-2; J: TRBJ1-4; CDR3: CASSLGAGGNEKLFF
size: NA; V: TRBV21-1; J: TRBJ1-5; CDR3: CASRVPRGPHQPQHF
size: NA; V: TRBV7-8; J: TRBJ1-1; CDR3: CASSLRGRGAFF
size: NA; V: TRBV19; J: TRBJ1-1; CDR3: CASSIGNSLMNTEAFF
size: NA; V: TRBV29-1; J: TRBJ2-2; CDR3: CSVVGVGELFF
size: NA; V: TRBV6-5; J: TRBJ1-6; CDR3: CASSYSRSPLHF
size: NA; V: TRBV24-1; J: TRBJ1-2; CDR3: CATSDLQGLSYTF
size: NA; V: TRBV9; J: TRBJ2-1; CDR3: CASSVSPSPGGHNEQFF
size: few; V: TRBV6-4; J: TRBJ2-1; CDR3: CASGDGGATSSYNEQFF
size: NA; V: TRBV3-1/TRBV3-2; J: TRBJ2-7; CDR3: CASSPSLGEQYF
size: NA; V: TRBV30; J: TRBJ1-6; CDR3: CACPPGQGDSPLHF
size: NA; V: TRBV6-5; J: TRBJ2-7; CDR3: CASSYVQGAYEQYF
size: once; V: TRBV7-2; J: TRBJ1-4; CDR3: CASSLDREKLFF
size: NA; V: TRBV30; J: TRBJ1-1; CDR3: CAWSSRTVRNTEAFF
size: few; V: TRBV15; J: TRBJ2-7; CDR3: CATSKQNRVGEQYF
size: once; V: TRBV28; J: TRBJ1-2; CDR3: CASSLQGAYYGYTF
size: NA; V: TRBV3-1/TRBV3-2; J: TRBJ1-2; CDR3: CASSLIGREDYGYTF
size: NA; V: TRBV7-9; J: TRBJ2-3; CDR3: CASSLGLAGADTQYF
size: NA; V: TRBV7-2; J: TRBJ2-1; CDR3: CASSSLNEQFF
size: once; V: TRBV29-1; J: TRBJ2-7; CDR3: CTQAGGGSYEQYF
size: NA; V: TRBV6-5; J: TRBJ2-3; CDR3: CASRNSGVTDTQYF
size: NA; V: TRBV28; J: TRBJ1-1; CDR3: CASTRGSGNTEAFF